This TCR beta chain was sequenced for a study of T cells expressing NK-cell markers. Whole-study results and caveats: Specificity for HCMV among expanded NKG2C+ T cell clones was not established. About 1.0-7.5% of CD8+ T cells in more than five donors belonged to dominant NKG2C+ clonotypes. The CD3+CD56-NKG2C+ fraction was also led by these clonotypes in several donors.

A note on this clonotype: Its antigen is as yet unknown.

The CDR3 has 15 amino acids. Germline CDR1 SGHTA, CDR2 FQGNSA. Production of TCR beta cDNA relied on 5'RACE template switching with UMIs. For each CDR3 protein, TCRdb gives one entry from its re-call of the 5' RACE reads, without DNA. This sample's table reports approximately 150,000 distinct CDR3 sequences. The sequenced sample was blood T cells: a sorted CD56 or NKG2C T cell subset, CD4+ or CD8+ T cells, or bulk PBMC T cells (not recorded which). This sequence joins TRBV7-2 and TRBJ2-2. The sequence was collected from a woman aged 18 to 75 in good health. The chain's CDR3 is CASSPSGNSAGELFF.